This T cell receptor beta chain was captured by sequencing in a study of blood T cell repertoires in COVID-19. Study summary: Collection of acute and convalescent COVID-19 samples took place in the United States, Italy and Spain. The analysed material was cDNA or gDNA that came from T cells, B-cell-depleted T cells, or PBMCs.

The CDR3 spans 15 residues. Germline loops: CDR1 MGHRA, CDR2 YSYEKL. Trimming cost V 1 base and J 7 bases, with 16 bases left between them. Original methodology: Using reference gene primer amplification, nucleated cell counts were estimated. Generated by immunoSEQ multiplex PCR, the TCRdb table keeps only in-frame clones and is missing some. V and J calls plus clone size are reproduced from that table; the DNA served to infer D and trimming. The table lists roughly 23,000 clones, roughly 88% of them singletons. The sequenced material came from peripheral blood. The chain uses TRBV4-1 and TRBJ1-2; tentatively, D is TRBD1 (5 bases). The origin of this receptor is a man between 70 and 80 years old with acute or convalescent COVID-19. The CDR3 sequence: CASSQVGGGWSGYTF. CDR3 DNA sequence: TGCGCCAGCAGCCAAGTTGGGGGAGGATGGAGTGGCTACACCTTC.